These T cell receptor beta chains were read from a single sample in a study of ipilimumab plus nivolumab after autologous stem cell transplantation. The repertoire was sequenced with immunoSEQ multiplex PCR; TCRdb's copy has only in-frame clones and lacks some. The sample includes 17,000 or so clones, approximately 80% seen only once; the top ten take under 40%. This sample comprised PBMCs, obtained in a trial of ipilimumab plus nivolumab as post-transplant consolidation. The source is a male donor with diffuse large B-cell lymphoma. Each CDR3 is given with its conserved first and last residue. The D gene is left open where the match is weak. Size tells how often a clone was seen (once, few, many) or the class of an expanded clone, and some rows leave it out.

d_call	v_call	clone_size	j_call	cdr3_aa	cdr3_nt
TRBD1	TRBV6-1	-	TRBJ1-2	CASGQGQFYGYTF	TGTGCCAGCGGACAGGGACAGTTCTATGGCTACACCTTC
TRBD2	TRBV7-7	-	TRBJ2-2	CASSLGGGEAGELFF	TGTGCTAGCAGCTTAGGCGGGGGTGAGGCCGGGGAGCTGTTTTTT
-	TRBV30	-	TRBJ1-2	CAWSARDTAWDGYTF	TGTGCCTGGAGTGCCCGGGACACGGCGTGGGATGGCTACACCTTC
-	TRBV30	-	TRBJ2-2	CAWSVTHTGELFF	TGTGCCTGGAGTGTAACACACACCGGGGAGCTGTTTTTT
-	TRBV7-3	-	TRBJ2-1	CASSPPFVNEQFF	TGTGCCAGCAGCCCCCCCTTCGTAAATGAGCAGTTCTTC
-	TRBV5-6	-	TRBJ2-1	CASSLGESEQFF	TGTGCCAGCAGCTTGGGGGAATCGGAGCAGTTCTTC
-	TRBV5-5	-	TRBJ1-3	CASSRLEEDRGAIYF	TGTGCCAGCAGCCGACTCGAGGAGGACCGTGGGGCCATATATTTT
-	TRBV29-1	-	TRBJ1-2	CSVGDGLYGYTF	TGCAGCGTGGGGGACGGCCTCTATGGCTACACCTTC
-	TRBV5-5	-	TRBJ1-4	CASSFGGELFF	TGTGCCAGCAGCTTCGGGGGAGAATTGTTTTTT
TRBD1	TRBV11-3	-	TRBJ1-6	CASSLVGQTNSPLHF	TGTGCCAGCAGCCTAGTGGGACAGACTAATTCACCCCTCCACTTT
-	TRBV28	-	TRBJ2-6	CASQGRSSGANVLTF	TGTGCCAGCCAGGGCCGCAGCTCTGGGGCCAACGTCCTGACTTTC
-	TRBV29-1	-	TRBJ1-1	CSVGSKGRAFF	TGCAGCGTTGGGAGCAAGGGCAGAGCTTTCTTT
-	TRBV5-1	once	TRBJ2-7	CASSLVSSGRFEQYF	TGCGCCAGCAGCTTGGTTAGTAGCGGACGTTTCGAGCAGTACTTC
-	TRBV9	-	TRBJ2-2	CASSAGFPPTGELFF	TGTGCCAGCAGCGCGGGCTTCCCCCCCACCGGGGAGCTGTTTTTT
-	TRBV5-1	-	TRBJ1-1	CASSLLPQGGTEAFF	TGCGCCAGCAGCTTGCTACCGCAGGGTGGCACTGAAGCTTTCTTT
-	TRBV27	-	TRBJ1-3	CASSSGTAAGNTIYF	TGTGCCAGCAGTTCCGGGACGGCCGCTGGAAACACCATATATTTT
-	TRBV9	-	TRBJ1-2	CASSVAVPGPYGYTF	TGTGCCAGCAGCGTAGCTGTCCCAGGCCCCTATGGCTACACCTTC
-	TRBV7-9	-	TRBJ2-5	CASRTSGTLVQETQYF	TGTGCCAGCAGGACTTCCGGGACACTTGTCCAAGAGACCCAGTACTTC
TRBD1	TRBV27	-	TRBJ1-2	CASSLGIGTGGYTF	TGTGCCAGCAGTTTAGGGATAGGGACAGGGGGCTACACCTTC
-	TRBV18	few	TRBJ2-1	CASSPTAEFDEQFF	TGTGCCAGCTCACCAACCGCAGAGTTTGATGAGCAGTTCTTC
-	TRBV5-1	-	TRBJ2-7	CASSLTRSYEQYF	TGCGCCAGCAGCTTGACACGCTCCTACGAGCAGTACTTC
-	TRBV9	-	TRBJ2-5	CASSVASAYQETQYF	TGTGCCAGCAGCGTAGCTTCAGCGTACCAAGAGACCCAGTACTTC